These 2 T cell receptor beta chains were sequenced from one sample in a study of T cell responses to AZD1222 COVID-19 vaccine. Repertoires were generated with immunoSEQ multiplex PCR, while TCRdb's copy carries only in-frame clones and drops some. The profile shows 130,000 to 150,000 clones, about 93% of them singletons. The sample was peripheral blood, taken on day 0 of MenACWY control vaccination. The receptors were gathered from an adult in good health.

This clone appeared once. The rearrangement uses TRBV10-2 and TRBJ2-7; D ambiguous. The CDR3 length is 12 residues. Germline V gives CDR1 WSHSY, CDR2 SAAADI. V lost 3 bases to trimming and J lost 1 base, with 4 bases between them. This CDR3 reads CASSEFSYEQYF. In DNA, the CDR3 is TGCGCCAGCAGTGAATTTTCCTACGAGCAGTACTTC.

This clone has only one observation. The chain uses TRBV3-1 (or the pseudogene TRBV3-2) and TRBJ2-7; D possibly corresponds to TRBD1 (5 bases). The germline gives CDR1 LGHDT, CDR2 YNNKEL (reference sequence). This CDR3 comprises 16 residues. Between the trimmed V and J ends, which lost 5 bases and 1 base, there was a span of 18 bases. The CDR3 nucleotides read TGTGCCAGCAGCTCCATAAGGGGCGACCTTTCCTACGAGCAGTACTTC. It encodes CASSSIRGDLSYEQYF.